The 10 T cell receptor beta chains in this list originate from one sample, sequenced in a study of response to subunit inactivated influenza vaccine. Via MiXCR, TCRdb re-called the RT-PCR reads, giving one row per CDR3 protein. This repertoire shows 500,000 to 700,000 distinct CDR3 sequences, approximately 24% found once; its top ten account for 2.8%. These sequences were also reported in another study, on T cells expressing NK-cell markers. This second report adds: A 5'RACE template switching approach incorporating UMIs was used to make TCR beta cDNA.

This material consisted of CD4+ T cells sorted from PBMCs, taken roughly 13 days after vaccination. The source of these receptors is a man aged 50 to 59 who received an inactivated influenza vaccine.

The genes are TRBV11-2 and TRBJ1-1, with a weak D call TRBD1 (5 bases). The germline V gene has CDR1 SGHAT and CDR2 FQNNGV. The CDR3 covers 18 residues. V gave up 0 bases and J gave up 4 bases, with 21 bases separating them. This CDR3 reads CASSLEVRVWGGGTEAFF. The CDR3, as DNA: TGTGCCAGCAGCTTAGAGGTCCGCGTCTGGGGGGGTGGCACTGAAGCTTTCTTT.

The table lists this clonotype with many counts. The J gene is TRBJ1-4, the V gene TRBV7-9; D is ambiguous. This CDR3 spans 14 amino acids. Germline V CDR1 and CDR2: SEHNR, FQNEAQ (reference sequence). With 5 bases removed from V and 0 bases from J, the gap between germline ends came to 7 bases. The DNA of the CDR3 is TGTGCCAGCAGCAGTGGAGCAACTAATGAAAAACTGTTTTTT. Amino acid sequence: CASSSGATNEKLFF.

The rearrangement links TRBV7-9 to TRBJ2-5; D call uncertain. Germline assignment: CDR1 SEHNR and CDR2 FQNEAQ (reference sequence). This CDR3 is built from 14 residues. Trimming pared 5 bases from V and 4 bases from J, leaving 14 bases between. The CDR3 region is CASSPGSPGETQYF. The CDR3 DNA sequence: TGTGCCAGCAGCCCGGGTAGCCCCGGAGAGACCCAGTACTTC. Full variable domain (remainder filled in from reference TRBV7-9 and TRBJ2-5): DTGVSQNPRHKITKRGQNVTFRCDPISEHNRLYWYRQTLGQGPEFLTYFQNEAQLEKSRLLSDRFSAERPKGSFSTLEIQRTEQGDSAMYLCASSPGSPGETQYFGPGTRLLVL.

This clonotype appeared a few times. The chain carries TRBV7-3 and TRBJ2-1, with a possible D match to TRBD2 (6 bases). Germline V CDR1 and CDR2: SGHTA, FQGTGA. The CDR3 length is 22 residues. Trimming cost V 2 bases and J 2 bases, with 31 bases left between them. The CDR3 here is CASSLHGTDRGKGRNTYNEQFF. The CDR3 DNA sequence: TGTGCCAGCAGCTTACACGGGACGGACCGTGGGAAGGGGAGGAACACCTACAATGAGCAGTTCTTC.

The CDR3 spells CASSSSSLRGNEQFF. The CDR3 nucleotides read TGTGCCAGCAGCTCTAGTTCTTTACGGGGGAATGAGCAGTTCTTC. This chain connects TRBV7-3 to TRBJ2-1; tentatively, D is TRBD2 (6 bases). Germline CDR1 is SGHTA and CDR2 is FQGTGA. Trimming removed 4 bases at V and 7 bases at J, with 17 bases between. This CDR3 has 15 residues.

This clonotype occurred a few times. V usage is TRBV3-1 and J usage is TRBJ2-7; the match to TRBD2 covers 15 bases. Per germline, CDR1 LGHDT and CDR2 YNNKEL (reference sequence). The CDR3 contains 15 residues. The V gene end was trimmed by 5 bases and the J gene end by 8 bases; junction bases not matched to a gene: 7. The CDR3 loop reads CASSGLAGGPSKQYF. The CDR3 nucleotides are TGTGCCAGCAGCGGACTAGCGGGGGGGCCAAGCAAGCAGTACTTC.

This clonotype turned up a few times. The gene calls are TRBV5-6 and TRBJ2-2; no definite D call. The CDR3 loop spans 17 amino acids. V was clipped by 0 bases and J by 1 base, with 13 bases between them. Germline assignment: CDR1 SGHDT and CDR2 YYEEEE. The CDR3 reads CASSLALRTVNTGELFF. Here the CDR3 DNA reads TGTGCCAGCAGCTTGGCATTGAGGACGGTGAACACCGGGGAGCTGTTTTTT.

A few counts support this clonotype. The chain uses TRBV12-3 or TRBV12-4 and TRBJ1-5, with 10 bases aligning to TRBD1. V was clipped by 6 bases and J by 7 bases; unmatched bases: 6. The CDR3 contains 14 residues. The CDR3 spells CASRSGQGGQPQHF. The CDR3 bases are TGTGCCAGCAGATCTGGACAGGGGGGCCAGCCCCAGCATTTT.

This clonotype showed up just a few times. This sequence joins TRBV9 and TRBJ2-7; D may be TRBD1 or TRBD2 (6 bases each). CDR1 and CDR2 from the germline V gene are SGDLS and YYNGEE. This CDR3 spans 15 amino acids. The V and J ends lost 2 bases and 3 bases respectively, with 15 bases between them. The CDR3 region is CASSVGRGLVYEQYF. The CDR3 DNA follows: TGTGCCAGCAGCGTTGGTCGGGGGCTAGTCTACGAGCAGTACTTC.

This clonotype appeared a few times. The chain carries TRBV20-1 and TRBJ1-1; possible D gene TRBD1, 6 bases. The germline V and J ends were trimmed by 5 bases and 1 base, with 11 bases remaining between them. CDR1 is DFQATT, CDR2 SNEGSKA, per germline (reference sequence). The CDR3 runs to 13 residues. CDR3 DNA: TGCAGTGCTGACTCGACAGGGAACACTGAAGCTTTCTTT. Encoded protein: CSADSTGNTEAFF.